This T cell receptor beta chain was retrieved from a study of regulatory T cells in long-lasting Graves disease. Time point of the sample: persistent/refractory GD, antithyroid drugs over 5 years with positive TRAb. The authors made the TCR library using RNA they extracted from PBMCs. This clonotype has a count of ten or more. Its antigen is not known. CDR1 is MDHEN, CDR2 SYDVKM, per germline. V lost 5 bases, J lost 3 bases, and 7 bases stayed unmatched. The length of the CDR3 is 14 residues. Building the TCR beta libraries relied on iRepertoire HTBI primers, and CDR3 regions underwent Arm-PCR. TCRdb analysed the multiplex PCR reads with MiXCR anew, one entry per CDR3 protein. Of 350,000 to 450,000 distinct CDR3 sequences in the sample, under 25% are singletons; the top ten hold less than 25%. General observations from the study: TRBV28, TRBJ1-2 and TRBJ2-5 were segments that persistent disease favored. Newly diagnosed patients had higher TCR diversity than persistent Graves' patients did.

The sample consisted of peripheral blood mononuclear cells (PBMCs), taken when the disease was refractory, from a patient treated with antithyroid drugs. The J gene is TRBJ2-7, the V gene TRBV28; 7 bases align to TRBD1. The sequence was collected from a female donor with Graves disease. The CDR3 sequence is CASSIDRDSYEQYF. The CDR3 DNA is TGTGCCAGCAGTATAGACAGGGATAGCTACGAGCAGTACTTC.